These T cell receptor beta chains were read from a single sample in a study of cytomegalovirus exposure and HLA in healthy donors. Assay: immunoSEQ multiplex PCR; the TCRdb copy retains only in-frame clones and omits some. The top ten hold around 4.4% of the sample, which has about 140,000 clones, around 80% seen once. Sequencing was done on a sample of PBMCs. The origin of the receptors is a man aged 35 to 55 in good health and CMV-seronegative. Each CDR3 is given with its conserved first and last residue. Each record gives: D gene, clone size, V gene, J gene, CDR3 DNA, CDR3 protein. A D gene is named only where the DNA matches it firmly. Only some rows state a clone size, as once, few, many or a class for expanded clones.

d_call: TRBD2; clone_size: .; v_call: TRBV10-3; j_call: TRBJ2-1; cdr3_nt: TGTGCCATCAGTGACGGGAGGGCCGACAATGAGCAGTTCTTC; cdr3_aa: CAISDGRADNEQFF
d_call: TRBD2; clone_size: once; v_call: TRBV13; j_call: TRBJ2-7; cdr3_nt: TGTGCCAGCAGCTTAGGCGGGGGGAGCCGAGGAGACGAGCAGTACTTC; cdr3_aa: CASSLGGGSRGDEQYF
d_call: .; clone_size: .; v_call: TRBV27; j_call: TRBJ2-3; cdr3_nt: TGTGCCAGCAGTTTCCCCGGGGGTACGCAGTATTTT; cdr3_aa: CASSFPGGTQYF
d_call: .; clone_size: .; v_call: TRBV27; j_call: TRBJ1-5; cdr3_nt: TGTGCCAGCAGACCCGTCTTGGTTAGAGATCAGCCCCAGCATTTT; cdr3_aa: CASRPVLVRDQPQHF
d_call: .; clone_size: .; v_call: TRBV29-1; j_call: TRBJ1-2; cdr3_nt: TGCAGCGTCCAAAGCGACAGCAGGGGTGGCTACACCTTC; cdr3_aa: CSVQSDSRGGYTF
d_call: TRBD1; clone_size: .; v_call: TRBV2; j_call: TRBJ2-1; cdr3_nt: TGTGCCAGCAGTGTGCGACAGGGGGTAAGGGATGAGCAGTTCTTC; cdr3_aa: CASSVRQGVRDEQFF
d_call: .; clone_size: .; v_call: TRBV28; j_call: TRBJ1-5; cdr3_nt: TGTGCCAGCAGTTTAGTTATAGAAACCTCTGAGCCCCAGCATTTT; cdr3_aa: CASSLVIETSEPQHF
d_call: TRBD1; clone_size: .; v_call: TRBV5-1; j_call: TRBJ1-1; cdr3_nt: TGCGCCAGCAGCTTCAGGTCGGGGACAGAGGGTGAAGCTTTCTTT; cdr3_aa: CASSFRSGTEGEAFF
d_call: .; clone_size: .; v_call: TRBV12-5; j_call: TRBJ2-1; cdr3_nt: TGTGCTAGTGGAATAGTGGTTGAGCAGTTCTTC; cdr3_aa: CASGIVVEQFF
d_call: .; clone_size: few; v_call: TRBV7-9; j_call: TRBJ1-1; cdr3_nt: TGTGCCAGCAGCTGGACTTCAAGCACTGAAGCTTTCTTT; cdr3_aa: CASSWTSSTEAFF
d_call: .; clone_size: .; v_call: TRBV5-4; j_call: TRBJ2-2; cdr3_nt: TGTGCCAGCAGCTTGGGCGGAACCGGGGAGCTGTTTTTT; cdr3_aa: CASSLGGTGELFF
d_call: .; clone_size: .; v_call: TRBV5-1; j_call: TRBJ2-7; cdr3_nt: TGCGCCAGCAGCTTGGGAGGAGCCGGCGGGCCGAGCTACGAGCAGTACTTC; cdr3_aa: CASSLGGAGGPSYEQYF
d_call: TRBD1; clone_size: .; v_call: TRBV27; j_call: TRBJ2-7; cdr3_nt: TGTGCCAGCAGTTTAAGACAGGGGAGCTCCTACGAGCAGTACTTC; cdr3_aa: CASSLRQGSSYEQYF
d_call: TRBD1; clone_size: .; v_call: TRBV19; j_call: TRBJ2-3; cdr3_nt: TGTGCCAGTAGTATCTCTGGACAGGGGAGGACAGATACGCAGTATTTT; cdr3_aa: CASSISGQGRTDTQYF
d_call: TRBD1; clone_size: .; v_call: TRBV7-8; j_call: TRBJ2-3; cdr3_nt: TGTGCCAGCAGCTTATTGGACAGGGATACAGATACGCAGTATTTT; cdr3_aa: CASSLLDRDTDTQYF
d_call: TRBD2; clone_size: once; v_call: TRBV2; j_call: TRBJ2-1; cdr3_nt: TGTGCCAGCAGGCTCATAGCGGGACCCTACAATGAGCAGTTCTTC; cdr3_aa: CASRLIAGPYNEQFF
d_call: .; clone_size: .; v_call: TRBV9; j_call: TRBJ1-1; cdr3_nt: TGTGCCAGCAGCGTAGACCCAGGGATGTCTGAAGCTTTCTTT; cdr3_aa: CASSVDPGMSEAFF
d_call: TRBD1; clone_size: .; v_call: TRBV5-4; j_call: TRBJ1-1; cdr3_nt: TGTGCCAGCAGCCTTTTACAGGGGAGAAACACTGAAGCTTTCTTT; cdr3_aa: CASSLLQGRNTEAFF
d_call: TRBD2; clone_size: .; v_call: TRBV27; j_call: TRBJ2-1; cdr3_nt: TGTGCCAGCAGTTCCCCCGCCAGCGGGGGCCGCAATGAGCAGTTCTTC; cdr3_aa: CASSSPASGGRNEQFF
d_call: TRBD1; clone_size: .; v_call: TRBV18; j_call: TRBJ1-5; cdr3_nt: TGTGCCAGCTCACCACAATCTACGGACAGGGTGAATCAGCCCCAGCATTTT; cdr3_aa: CASSPQSTDRVNQPQHF
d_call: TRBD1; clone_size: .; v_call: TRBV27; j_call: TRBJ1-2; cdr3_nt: TGTGCCAGCAGTCCCACCCCCTCGACAGGGTCAGGTGGCTACACCTTC; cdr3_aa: CASSPTPSTGSGGYTF
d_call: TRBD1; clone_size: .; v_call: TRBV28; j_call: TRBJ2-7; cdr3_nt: TGTGCCAGCATTCCCGGACAGGGGTTCATCCAGTACTTC; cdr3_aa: CASIPGQGFIQYF
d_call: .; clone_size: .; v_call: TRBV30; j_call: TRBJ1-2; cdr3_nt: TGTGCCTGCCTCCAGGATCTACCAATTTATGGCTACACCTTC; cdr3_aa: CACLQDLPIYGYTF
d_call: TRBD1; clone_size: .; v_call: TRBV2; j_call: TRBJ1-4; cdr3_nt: TGTGCCAGCAGTGGGAGGGGGCTTGAAAAACTGTTTTTT; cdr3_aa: CASSGRGLEKLFF
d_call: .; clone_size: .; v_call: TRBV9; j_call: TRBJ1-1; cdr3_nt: TGTGCCAGCAGCGTAGAGGGAACAGGGAACACTGAAGCTTTCTTT; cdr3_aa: CASSVEGTGNTEAFF
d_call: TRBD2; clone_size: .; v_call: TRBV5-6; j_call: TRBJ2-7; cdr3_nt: TGTGCCAGCAGTCCGGGGACTAGCGGAGGCTACGAGCAGTACTTC; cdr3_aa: CASSPGTSGGYEQYF
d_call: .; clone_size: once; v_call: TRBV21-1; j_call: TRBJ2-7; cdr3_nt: TGTGCCAGCAGCAAAGGAAGCAGTAACTACGAGCAGTACTTC; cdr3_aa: CASSKGSSNYEQYF